This TCR beta chain was identified during a study of monozygotic twins with inflammatory bowel disease. Worth noting for this clonotype: The antigen is not known.

Eight separate reactions per sample served to make cDNA. TCRdb reprocessed the 5' RACE reads and reports one entry per CDR3 protein, with no DNA. The repertoire shows 350,000 to 550,000 distinct CDR3 sequences; the top ten hold about 2.3%. General observations from the study: The inverse Simpson measure of TCRbeta diversity was lower in IBD patients than in healthy co-twins. IBD patients exhibited fewer clonotypes shared with other individuals than healthy twins, particularly with disease activity.

The TCR originated in a human donor with ulcerative colitis or Crohn's disease, or a healthy co-twin of an affected twin (not recorded which). The material sequenced was blood.

CDR3 residues: CASTSAGAYRQPQHF. The chain uses TRBV28 and TRBJ1-5; TCRdb's D call of TRBD1 is untestable without DNA. Germline CDR1 reads MDHEN; CDR2 reads SYDVKM. The CDR3 spans 15 residues.